Listed below are T cell receptor beta chains from one sample, sequenced in a study of siplizumab effects on memory and regulatory T cells. This table comes from immunoSEQ multiplex PCR, and its TCRdb copy is limited to in-frame clones, with some not included. The sample includes about 87,000 clones, 87% of them seen just once. Sample: Tregs sorted from blood. The receptors were gathered from a human donor in good health. Each CDR3 is given with its conserved first and last residue. A D gene is named only where the DNA matches it firmly. The size field is filled for only some rows; it gives once, few, many or a size class.

j_call | clone_size | d_call | v_call | cdr3_aa | cdr3_nt
TRBJ1-1 | . | TRBD1 | TRBV19 | CASSGTANTEAFF | TGTGCCAGTAGCGGGACAGCGAACACTGAAGCTTTCTTT
TRBJ1-2 | . | . | TRBV2 | CASSDYRPYGYTF | TGTGCCAGCAGTGATTACAGACCGTATGGCTACACCTTC
TRBJ2-5 | . | . | TRBV7-2 | CASSLSGWAQETQYF | TGTGCCAGCAGCTTATCCGGGTGGGCGCAAGAGACCCAGTACTTC
TRBJ2-2 | few | . | TRBV6-5 | CASNRDPNTGELFF | TGTGCCAGCAACAGGGACCCGAACACCGGGGAGCTGTTTTTT
TRBJ1-2 | many | . | TRBV6-1 | CASSEFWYGYTF | TGTGCCAGCAGTGAATTCTGGTACGGCTACACCTTC
TRBJ1-5 | . | TRBD1 | TRBV9 | CASSVNSGGPQHF | TGTGCCAGCAGCGTAAACTCAGGGGGGCCCCAGCATTTT
TRBJ1-1 | once | . | TRBV5-4 | CASSLEQRTEAFF | TGTGCCAGCAGCTTGGAACAGAGGACTGAAGCTTTCTTT
TRBJ1-5 | . | TRBD1 | TRBV7-8 | CASRRDRGQPQHF | TGTGCCAGCAGACGGGACAGGGGTCAGCCCCAGCATTTT
TRBJ1-3 | . | . | TRBV5-1 | CASSLAATPSDTIYF | TGCGCCAGCAGCTTGGCCGCGACACCCAGTGACACCATATATTTT
TRBJ1-1 | . | . | TRBV18 | CASSPVRRYMNTEAFF | TGTGCCAGCTCCCCTGTAAGAAGGTATATGAACACTGAAGCTTTCTTT
TRBJ2-1 | once | . | TRBV4-2 | CASSQVGRGAQNEQFF | TGTGCCAGCAGCCAAGTGGGGAGGGGGGCACAAAATGAGCAGTTCTTC
TRBJ1-1 | . | . | TRBV11-2 | CASSPGLEAFF | TGTGCCAGCAGCCCCGGACTTGAAGCTTTCTTT
TRBJ2-2 | . | . | TRBV28 | CASSVTATNTGELFF | TGTGCCAGCAGTGTGACAGCTACGAACACCGGGGAGCTGTTTTTT
TRBJ1-1 | . | . | TRBV5-1 | CASSLDGGKNTEAFF | TGCGCCAGCAGCTTGGATGGGGGGAAGAACACTGAAGCTTTCTTT
TRBJ2-1 | . | TRBD1 | TRBV27 | CASSSAGTGFMDEQFF | TGTGCCAGCAGTTCCGCCGGGACAGGGTTTATGGATGAGCAGTTCTTC
TRBJ2-7 | . | . | TRBV2 | CATGRGAISYEQYF | TGTGCCACGGGGAGAGGGGCCATATCCTACGAGCAGTACTTC
TRBJ2-2 | . | . | TRBV7-2 | CASKRMVDTGELFF | TGTGCCAGCAAACGAATGGTGGACACCGGGGAGCTGTTTTTT
TRBJ2-7 | . | TRBD1 | TRBV10-3 | CAIRRGTGDYEQYF | TGTGCCATCAGGAGAGGGACAGGGGACTACGAGCAGTACTTC
TRBJ1-4 | . | . | TRBV5-1 | CASSFRINEKLFF | TGCGCCAGCAGCTTCAGGATTAATGAAAAACTGTTTTTT
TRBJ1-1 | . | . | TRBV11-2 | CASSSSAQQAFF | TGTGCCAGCAGCTCCTCAGCGCAGCAAGCTTTCTTT
TRBJ1-4 | . | . | TRBV6-5 | CASSYTGGSANEKLFF | TGTGCCAGCAGTTATACTGGGGGGTCGGCTAATGAAAAACTGTTTTTT
TRBJ2-7 | . | TRBD1 | TRBV27 | CASSLDRGSYEQYF | TGTGCCAGCAGTCTTGACAGGGGGTCCTACGAGCAGTACTTC
TRBJ1-2 | . | . | TRBV10-3 | CAISGPAEGGYTF | TGTGCCATCAGTGGTCCAGCCGAGGGCGGCTACACCTTC
TRBJ2-2 | . | . | TRBV10-1 | CASGRSTGELFF | TGCGCCAGCGGTAGATCCACCGGGGAGCTGTTTTTT
TRBJ2-3 | . | . | TRBV7-8 | CASSSSPPGTDTQYF | TGTGCCAGCAGCTCCAGTCCCCCCGGCACAGATACGCAGTATTTT
TRBJ2-2 | . | . | TRBV5-1 | CASSLEVAPGELFF | TGCGCCAGCAGCTTGGAGGTAGCTCCCGGGGAGCTGTTTTTT
TRBJ2-7 | . | . | TRBV4-3 | CASSQDGLPVREQYF | TGCGCCAGCAGCCAAGATGGTCTGCCAGTTAGGGAGCAGTACTTC
TRBJ2-3 | . | . | TRBV9 | CASSARERQDTQYF | TGTGCCAGCAGCGCGAGGGAGCGGCAAGATACGCAGTATTTT
TRBJ2-5 | once | TRBD1 | TRBV10-2 | CASIGQGKETQYF | TGCGCCAGCATCGGACAGGGGAAAGAGACCCAGTACTTC
TRBJ2-1 | . | TRBD2 | TRBV18 | CASSLLAGPYNEQFF | TGTGCCAGCTCTCTACTAGCGGGGCCTTACAATGAGCAGTTCTTC
TRBJ1-6 | . | . | TRBV2 | CASTIGGGRGDSPLHF | TGTGCCAGCACCATAGGCGGGGGGCGGGGGGATTCACCCCTCCACTTT
TRBJ1-2 | . | . | TRBV6-5 | CASSEANYGYTF | TGTGCCAGCAGTGAGGCTAACTATGGCTACACCTTC
TRBJ2-3 | few | . | TRBV5-6 | CASSLEWSSGTQYF | TGTGCCAGCAGCTTGGAGTGGTCCTCGGGTACGCAGTATTTT
TRBJ2-3 | . | TRBD2 | TRBV5-4 | CASSFTGGDTDTQYF | TGTGCCAGCAGCTTCACGGGGGGGGACACAGATACGCAGTATTTT
TRBJ1-3 | . | . | TRBV12-5 | CASGLYSGVGNTIYF | TGTGCTAGTGGTTTATACAGTGGAGTGGGAAACACCATATATTTT
TRBJ2-7 | . | . | TRBV5-1 | CASSWTDRGEQYF | TGCGCCAGCAGCTGGACGGATAGAGGTGAGCAGTACTTC
TRBJ1-1 | few | . | TRBV30 | CAWTLNTEAFF | TGTGCCTGGACTCTGAACACTGAAGCTTTCTTT
TRBJ2-4 | once | . | TRBV6-5 | CASSYETRGGIQYF | TGTGCCAGCAGTTACGAGACCAGGGGAGGCATTCAGTACTTC
TRBJ2-7 | once | . | TRBV10-3 | CAISATGSYEQYF | TGTGCCATCAGTGCGACGGGCTCCTACGAGCAGTACTTC
TRBJ1-1 | . | . | TRBV5-1 | CASSLAGVSGAAEAFF | TGCGCCAGCAGCTTGGCCGGGGTATCGGGGGCCGCTGAAGCTTTCTTT
TRBJ2-3 | . | TRBD2 | TRBV2 | CASSDRTLAGGLTDTQYF | TGTGCCAGCAGTGATCGGACCCTAGCGGGGGGCCTCACAGATACGCAGTATTTT
TRBJ1-3 | . | TRBD1 | TRBV11-2 | CASSFWTGAGNTIYF | TGTGCCAGCAGCTTTTGGACAGGGGCTGGAAACACCATATATTTT
TRBJ1-1 | once | . | TRBV30 | CAWVQGGNTEAFF | TGTGCCTGGGTTCAGGGCGGGAACACTGAAGCTTTCTTT
TRBJ1-1 | . | . | TRBV11-3 | CASSSRGGRSKPEAFF | TGTGCCAGCAGCTCCCGGGGGGGCAGGTCGAAGCCTGAAGCTTTCTTT
TRBJ1-1 | . | . | TRBV6-5 | CASRGHRNTEAFF | TGTGCCAGCAGGGGCCATAGGAACACTGAAGCTTTCTTT
TRBJ2-2 | . | . | TRBV2 | CASSEEIRNTGELFF | TGTGCCAGCAGCGAAGAGATCAGAAACACCGGGGAGCTGTTTTTT
TRBJ2-7 | . | TRBD1 | TRBV10-3 | CAISGGQGPASYEQYF | TGTGCCATCAGTGGGGGACAGGGCCCCGCTTCCTACGAGCAGTACTTC
TRBJ1-5 | . | TRBD1 | TRBV7-2 | CASSLEAGTGGINQPQHF | TGTGCCAGCAGCTTAGAAGCTGGGACAGGGGGCATCAATCAGCCCCAGCATTTT
TRBJ2-1 | . | TRBD2 | TRBV11-2 | CASSPGGGAEQFF | TGTGCCAGCAGCCCGGGCGGGGGGGCTGAGCAGTTCTTC
TRBJ1-3 | . | . | TRBV9 | CASSVGEGRSSGNTIYF | TGTGCCAGCAGCGTAGGGGAGGGCAGGTCCTCTGGAAACACCATATATTTT
TRBJ2-2 | . | TRBD1 | TRBV5-1 | CASSPPLTGVPGELFF | TGCGCCAGCAGCCCCCCCTTAACAGGGGTACCCGGGGAGCTGTTTTTT
TRBJ2-1 | . | TRBD1 | TRBV5-1 | CASRPGQGYNEQFF | TGCGCCAGCAGACCGGGACAGGGATACAATGAGCAGTTCTTC
TRBJ1-6 | . | . | TRBV7-7 | CASSLTVDNSPLHF | TGTGCCAGCAGCTTAACTGTCGATAATTCACCCCTCCACTTT
TRBJ1-5 | . | . | TRBV7-9 | CASSFGGDQPQHF | TGTGCCAGCAGTTTTGGCGGAGATCAGCCCCAGCATTTT
TRBJ2-3 | . | . | TRBV25-1 | CASSFSGPRGDTQYF | TGTGCCAGCAGTTTCTCGGGACCGAGGGGAGATACGCAGTATTTT
TRBJ2-4 | few | . | TRBV6-1 | CASSGFLQGLGNIQYF | TGTGCCAGCAGTGGTTTTTTACAGGGTCTCGGAAACATTCAGTACTTC
TRBJ1-6 | once | . | TRBV6-1 | CAIRIGSYNSPLHF | TGTGCCATTCGTATTGGCTCCTATAATTCACCCCTCCACTTT
TRBJ1-1 | once | . | TRBV6-1 | CASIGRVNTEAFF | TGTGCCAGCATTGGAAGGGTTAACACTGAAGCTTTCTTT
TRBJ1-3 | . | . | TRBV28 | CASSSAKAGGNTIYF | TGTGCCAGCAGTTCCGCAAAAGCAGGTGGAAACACCATATATTTT
TRBJ1-1 | . | . | TRBV6-5 | CASSPTVMNTEAFF | TGTGCCAGCAGTCCGACAGTAATGAACACTGAAGCTTTCTTT